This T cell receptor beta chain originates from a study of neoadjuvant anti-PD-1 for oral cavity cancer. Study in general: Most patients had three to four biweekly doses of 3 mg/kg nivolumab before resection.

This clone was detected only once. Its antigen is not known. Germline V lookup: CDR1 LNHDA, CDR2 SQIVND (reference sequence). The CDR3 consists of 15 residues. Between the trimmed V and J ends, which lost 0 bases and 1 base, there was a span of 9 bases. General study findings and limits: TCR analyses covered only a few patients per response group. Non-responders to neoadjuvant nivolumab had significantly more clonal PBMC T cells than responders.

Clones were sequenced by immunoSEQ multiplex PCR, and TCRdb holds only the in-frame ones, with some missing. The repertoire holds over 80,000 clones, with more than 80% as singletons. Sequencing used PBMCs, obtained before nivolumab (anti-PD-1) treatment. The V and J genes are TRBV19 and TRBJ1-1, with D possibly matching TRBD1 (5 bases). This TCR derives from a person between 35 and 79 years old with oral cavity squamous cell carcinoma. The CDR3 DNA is TGTGCCAGTAGTATAGACAGGGTAACGAACACTGAAGCTTTCTTT. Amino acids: CASSIDRVTNTEAFF.